These T cell receptor beta chains were read from a single sample in a study of T cells in Graves' hyperthyroidism and ophthalmopathy. MiXCR, applied by TCRdb to the multiplex PCR reads, yields one record per CDR3 protein. The sample lists about 270,000 distinct CDR3 sequences, 20% to 30% occurring once. The sample consisted of blood. The source of these receptors is a middle-aged man with Graves' hyperthyroidism that later progressed to Graves' ophthalmopathy. The CDR3 runs from the conserved cysteine through the conserved F or W. The D gene is left open where the match is weak. Some rows mark clone size as missing; the rest say once, few, many or name a class of expanded clone.

j_gene	abundance	v_gene	d_gene	CDR3aa	CDR3nt
TRBJ1-1	many	TRBV6-5	.	CATKGDRFQPAFF	TGTGCCACTAAGGGGGACCGTTTTCAGCCAGCTTTCTTT
TRBJ2-5	many	TRBV24-1	.	CATSAPEQETQYF	TGTGCCACCAGTGCACCGGAACAAGAGACCCAGTACTTC
TRBJ1-1	many	TRBV28	.	CASNIRDTRNTEAFF	TGTGCCAGCAACATCCGGGACACAAGGAACACTGAAGCTTTCTTT
TRBJ1-1	many	TRBV20-1	.	CSARFRMNTEAFF	TGCAGTGCTAGGTTCCGAATGAACACTGAAGCTTTCTTT
TRBJ2-7	.	TRBV28	.	CASSSSGGRSSYEQYF	.
TRBJ2-2	many	TRBV24-1	.	CATSDLPAGNTGELFF	TGTGCCACCAGTGATTTGCCCGCGGGGAACACCGGGGAGCTGTTTTTT
TRBJ1-3	many	TRBV18	.	CASSPGNGNTIYF	TGTGCCAGCTCACCAGGAAATGGAAACACCATATATTTT
TRBJ1-1	many	TRBV25-1	.	CASSDAGRLNTEAFF	TGTGCCAGCAGTGACGCGGGACGGCTGAACACTGAAGCTTTCTTT
TRBJ1-2	.	TRBV6-5	.	CASSLRDVGYGYTF	TGTGCCAGCAGTTTACGGGATGTTGGCTATGGCTACACCTTC
TRBJ2-5	many	TRBV27	TRBD2	CASSPLAGVEETQYF	TGTGCCAGCAGTCCTCTAGCGGGAGTTGAAGAGACCCAGTACTTC
TRBJ2-7	.	TRBV27	.	CASILGGAVGKQYF	TGTGCCAGTATTCTCGGAGGGGCGGTTGGGAAGCAGTATTTC
TRBJ1-2	.	TRBV12-3/TRBV12-4	TRBD1	CASSSQGAQGDYGYTF	TGTGCCAGCAGTTCGCAGGGGGCGCAGGGGGACTATGGCTACACCTTC
TRBJ2-7	many	TRBV13	TRBD1	CASSQTGGYEQYF	TGTGCCAGCAGCCAAACAGGGGGCTACGAGCAGTACTTC
TRBJ1-3	many	TRBV27	.	CASSNVGSGNTIYF	TGTGCCAGCAGTAATGTCGGGTCTGGAAACACCATATATTTT
TRBJ2-7	many	TRBV20-1	TRBD1	CSAQDRGYEQYF	TGCAGTGCTCAGGACAGGGGCTACGAGCAGTACTTC
TRBJ2-2	few	TRBV12-3/TRBV12-4	.	CASSLDGAATGELFF	TGTGCCAGCAGTTTAGACGGGGCGGCCACCGGGGAGCTGTTTTTT
TRBJ1-5	many	TRBV12-3/TRBV12-4	TRBD1	CASSRTGSQPQHF	TGTGCCAGCAGTCGGACAGGGAGTCAGCCCCAGCATTTT
TRBJ1-1	few	TRBV28	.	CASSPFVRGGIGEAFF	TGTGCCAGCAGTCCCTTCGTCAGGGGAGGTATAGGTGAAGCTTTCTTT
TRBJ2-3	many	TRBV6-2/TRBV6-3	TRBD1	CASSYGRGLTDTQYF	TGTGCCAGCAGTTACGGCAGGGGGTTAACAGATACGCAGTATTTT
TRBJ2-5	many	TRBV5-5	TRBD2	CASSSVGRRETQYF	TGTGCCAGCAGCTCGGTCGGGAGGAGGGAGACCCAGTACTTC
TRBJ1-1	many	TRBV7-3	.	CASRQQGGDTEAFF	TGTGCCAGCAGGCAACAGGGAGGAGACACTGAAGCTTTCTTT
TRBJ2-7	.	TRBV6-1	.	CASRKQGRGLYEQYF	TGTGCCAGCAGAAAACAGGGTAGGGGCCTCTACGAGCAGTACTTC
TRBJ2-7	.	TRBV12-3/TRBV12-4	TRBD2	CASSLGTSGGEQYF	TGTGCCAGCAGTTTAGGGACTAGCGGGGGGGAGCAGTACTTC
TRBJ1-1	many	TRBV29-1	.	CSTGGGGYTEAFF	TGCAGCACAGGTGGAGGAGGGTACACTGAAGCTTTCTTT
TRBJ1-5	many	TRBV24-1	.	CATSDPGQPGQPQHF	TGTGCCACCAGTGATCCCGGACAGCCAGGACAGCCCCAGCATTTT
TRBJ1-2	many	TRBV5-6	.	CASSRPTYGYTF	TGTGCCAGCAGTCGACCGACATATGGCTACACCTTC
TRBJ1-1	.	TRBV27	TRBD1	CASKGALSTEAFF	TGTGCCTCCAAGGGGGCCCTGAGCACTGAAGCTTTCTTT
TRBJ1-1	.	TRBV6-1	TRBD1	CASTRQGVNTEAFF	TGTGCCAGCACTCGACAGGGAGTAAACACTGAAGCTTTCTTT
TRBJ2-5	many	TRBV20-1	.	CSARIGSSQETQYF	TGCAGTGCGCGAATCGGCTCCTCTCAAGAGACCCAGTACTTC
TRBJ2-7	many	TRBV28	TRBD1	CASSSLPGTGRSSYEQYF	TGTGCCAGCAGTTCTCTTCCAGGGACAGGGAGAAGCTCCTACGAGCAGTACTTC
TRBJ2-7	many	TRBV11-3	.	CASSLGTGIHNEQYF	TGTGCCAGCAGCTTAGGTACCGGGATTCACAACGAGCAGTACTTC
TRBJ1-1	many	TRBV5-1	.	CASSPRAGGREAFF	TGCGCCAGCAGCCCGAGGGCCGGGGGCCGTGAAGCTTTCTTT
TRBJ2-7	many	TRBV4-1	TRBD2	CASSHQTSGMGEQYF	TGCGCCAGCAGCCACCAGACTAGCGGGATGGGCGAGCAGTACTTC